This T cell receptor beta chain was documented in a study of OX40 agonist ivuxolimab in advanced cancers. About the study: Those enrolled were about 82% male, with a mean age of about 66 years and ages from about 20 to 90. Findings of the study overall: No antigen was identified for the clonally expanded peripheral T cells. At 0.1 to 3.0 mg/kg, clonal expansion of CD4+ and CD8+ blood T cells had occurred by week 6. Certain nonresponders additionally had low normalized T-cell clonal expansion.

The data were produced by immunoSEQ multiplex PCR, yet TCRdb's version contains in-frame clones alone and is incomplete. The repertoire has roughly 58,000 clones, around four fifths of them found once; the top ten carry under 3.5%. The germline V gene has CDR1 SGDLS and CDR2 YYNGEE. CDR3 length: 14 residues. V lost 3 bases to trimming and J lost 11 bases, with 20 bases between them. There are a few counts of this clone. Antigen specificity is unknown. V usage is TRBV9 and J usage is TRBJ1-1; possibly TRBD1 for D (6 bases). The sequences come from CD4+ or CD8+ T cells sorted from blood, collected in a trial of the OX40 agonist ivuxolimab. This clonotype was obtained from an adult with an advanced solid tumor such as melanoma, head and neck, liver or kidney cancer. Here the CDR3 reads CASSASGDRPRAFF. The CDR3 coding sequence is TGTGCCAGCAGCGCATCAGGGGATCGCCCTAGGGCTTTCTTT.